One and the same sample provided the 16 T cell receptor beta chains below, sequenced in a study of cytomegalovirus exposure and HLA in healthy donors. PCR involved 60 Vbeta and 13 Jbeta primers. The repertoire was sequenced with immunoSEQ multiplex PCR; TCRdb's copy has only in-frame clones and lacks some. The repertoire holds 200,000 to 250,000 clones, with about 89% as singletons. The sequencing sample was made of PBMCs. These receptors came from a woman aged 18 to 35 in good health and CMV-seronegative.

About this clone itself: Other DNA sequences in the same sample also yield this CDR3. The J gene is TRBJ2-5, the V gene TRBV7-6; 7 bases are a match to TRBD1. The CDR3 consists of 14 residues. The J segment lost 1 base and the V segment lost 5 bases, leaving 4 bases of the junction unmatched. The V gene's germline CDR1 is SGHVS and CDR2 FNYEAQ. The CDR3 region is CASSTGTVQETQYF. CDR3 nucleotides: TGTGCCAGCAGCACCGGGACAGTCCAAGAGACCCAGTACTTC. Together with reference TRBV7-6 and TRBJ2-5, the CDR3 gives the full variable domain: GAGVSQSPRYKVTKRGQDVALRCDPISGHVSLYWYRQALGQGPEFLTYFNYEAQQDKSGLPNDRFSAERPEGSISTLTIQRTEQRDSAMYRCASSTGTVQETQYFGPGTRLLVL.

V gene TRBV7-2 combines with J gene TRBJ2-5; D unresolved. CDR1 and CDR2 (germline): SGHTA, FQGNSA. V lost 3 bases and J 9 bases, leaving 8 bases between the germline ends. The CDR3 has 11 amino acids. Here the CDR3 DNA reads TGTGCCAGCAGCTTGGTGGCGGCCCAGTACTTC. Its translation: CASSLVAAQYF.

The chain employs TRBV7-9 and TRBJ2-3, with 10 bases lining up with TRBD1. V shed 6 bases and J 1 base; nucleotides not matched to a gene: 4. The CDR3 consists of 15 residues. The germline gives CDR1 SEHNR, CDR2 FQNEAQ (reference sequence). In nucleotides, the CDR3 is TGTGCCAGCAGACGACAGGGGGCGGGCACAGATACGCAGTATTTT. Translation gives CASRRQGAGTDTQYF.

The chain has TRBV5-1 and TRBJ2-7; D remains unclear. The ends were cut back, 4 bases at V and 5 bases at J, with 10 bases in the middle. Per germline, CDR1 SGHRS and CDR2 YFSETQ. This CDR3 is built from 12 residues. CDR3: CASSPADNEQYF. Here the CDR3 DNA reads TGCGCCAGCAGCCCAGCAGACAACGAGCAGTACTTC. Full variable domain (missing parts from reference TRBV5-1 and TRBJ2-7): KAGVTQTPRYLIKTRGQQVTLSCSPISGHRSVSWYQQTPGQGLQFLFEYFSETQRNKGNFPGRFSGRQFSNSRSEMNVSTLELGDSALYLCASSPADNEQYFGPGTRLTVT.

Concerning this clone: The sample has other DNA sequences that encode this CDR3 too. The chain links TRBV18 to TRBJ1-1; 11 positions agree with TRBD1. Germline loops: CDR1 KGHSH, CDR2 LQKENI. The CDR3 is 15 residues long. V lost 3 bases and J lost 3; bases outside the gene matches: 3. CDR3 sequence: CASSPRTGGDTEAFF. The CDR3 DNA is TGTGCCAGCTCACCGAGGACAGGGGGCGACACTGAAGCTTTCTTT.

V gene TRBV5-6 combines with J gene TRBJ2-2; weak D call: TRBD1 (7 bases). Germline lookup yields CDR1 SGHDT and CDR2 YYEEEE. The CDR3 is made up of 16 amino acids. Trimming stripped 3 bases from V and 3 bases from J, with 15 bases between. The CDR3 loop is CASSWNDRDYTGELFF. The CDR3 region has the DNA TGTGCCAGCAGCTGGAATGACAGGGACTACACCGGGGAGCTGTTTTTT.

The J gene is TRBJ1-3, the V gene TRBV19; D unresolved. V was cut by 3 bases and J by 0 bases, with 3 bases left in between. This CDR3 comprises 13 residues. Per germline, CDR1 LNHDA and CDR2 SQIVND (reference sequence). DNA for the CDR3: TGTGCCAGTAGTATCAACTCTGGAAACACCATATATTTT. Translation: CASSINSGNTIYF.

This clone was recorded once. The V gene is TRBV27, the J gene TRBJ2-5, with 8 nucleotides matching TRBD2. V lost 2 bases to trimming and J lost 4 bases; unmatched junction nucleotides: 9. The CDR3 consists of 16 residues. Germline loops: CDR1 MNHEY, CDR2 SMNVEV (reference sequence). CDR3 nucleotides: TGTGCCAGCAGTTTAGGAGCGGGGGAACCACGAGAGACCCAGTACTTC. It translates to CASSLGAGEPRETQYF.

The V call is TRBV11-2, the J call TRBJ2-2; 7 bases align to TRBD1. This CDR3 has 15 amino acids. J was trimmed by 7 bases and V by 5 bases; bases with no gene match: 10. Germline V CDR1 and CDR2: SGHAT, FQNNGV. The CDR3 DNA follows: TGTGCCAGCAGCCCTAGCACAGGGGTGGGCGGGGAGCTGTTTTTT. Encoded protein: CASSPSTGVGGELFF.

The chain joins TRBV5-6 to TRBJ2-7, with D possibly TRBD2 on 5 matching bases. The CDR3 covers 14 residues. Between the trimmed V and J ends, which lost 1 base and 0 bases, there was a span of 8 bases. CDR1 and CDR2 from the germline V gene are SGHDT and YYEEEE. CDR3 sequence (DNA): TGTGCCAGCAGCTTGTCGGGGTTCTCCTACGAGCAGTACTTC. Translating gives CASSLSGFSYEQYF. The full variable domain, completed using reference TRBV5-6 and TRBJ2-7, is DAGVTQSPTHLIKTRGQQVTLRCSPKSGHDTVSWYQQALGQGPQFIFQYYEEEERQRGNFPDRFSGHQFPNYSSELNVNALLLGDSALYLCASSLSGFSYEQYFGPGTRLTVT.

The table lists this clone with a count of one. The V gene is TRBV4-1, the J gene TRBJ2-1; 7 nucleotides agree with TRBD1. Germline loops: CDR1 MGHRA, CDR2 YSYEKL. V trimming: 5 bases; J trimming: 2 bases; junction bases outside the gene matches: 9. The CDR3 covers 16 residues. This CDR3 reads CASSTRDRDAYNEQFF. Here the CDR3 DNA reads TGCGCCAGCAGCACGAGAGACAGGGACGCCTACAATGAGCAGTTCTTC.

The chain carries TRBV4-2 and TRBJ2-7, with 12 bases identical to TRBD1. Germline V gene sequence: CDR1 LGHNA, CDR2 YNFKEQ. CDR3 length: 15 residues. The junction had 8 bases not matched to a gene; V was cut back by 5 bases and J by 6 bases. In DNA, the CDR3 is TGTGCCAGCAGCTCTACCCCGGGACAGGGGGCCGAGCAGTACTTC. This encodes CASSSTPGQGAEQYF.

This clone was observed once. J is TRBJ1-4 and V is TRBV7-9; D gene uncertain. The germline CDR1 and CDR2 sequences are SEHNR and FQNEAQ (reference sequence). This CDR3 comprises 15 residues. The V end lost 3 bases, the J end lost 0 bases, and 8 bases lay between the germline ends. The CDR3 here is CASSLQEATNEKLFF. As DNA, the CDR3 is TGTGCCAGCAGCTTGCAGGAAGCAACTAATGAAAAACTGTTTTTT.

The chain combines TRBV18 with TRBJ2-3; D not certain. The CDR3 is made up of 18 amino acids. Germline CDR1 is KGHSH and CDR2 is LQKENI. Trimming removed 2 bases at V and 2 bases at J, with 20 bases between. The CDR3 spells CASSPIVLDSSATDTQYF. The DNA for the CDR3 is TGTGCCAGCTCACCAATAGTTCTAGATTCCTCGGCCACAGATACGCAGTATTTT. The full variable domain, in which reference TRBV18 and TRBJ2-3 provide the parts outside the CDR3, is NAGVMQNPRHLVRRRGQEARLRCSPMKGHSHVYWYRQLPEEGLKFMVYLQKENIIDESGMPKERFSAEFPKEGPSILRIQQVVRGDSAAYFCASSPIVLDSSATDTQYFGPGTRLTVL.

V gene TRBV19 combines with J gene TRBJ2-5; tentatively, D is TRBD1 (5 bases). V shed 2 bases and J shed 5 bases, with 12 bases lying between them. The CDR3 contains 14 residues. Germline CDR1 LNHDA, CDR2 SQIVND (reference sequence). CDR3: CASSIQGVLETQYF. CDR3 nucleotide sequence: TGTGCCAGTAGTATACAGGGTGTTTTGGAGACCCAGTACTTC. Using reference TRBV19 and TRBJ2-5 for the parts outside the CDR3, the full variable domain is DGGITQSPKYLFRKEGQNVTLSCEQNLNHDAMYWYRQDPGQGLRLIYYSQIVNDFQKGDIAEGYSVSREKKESFPLTVTSAQKNPTAFYLCASSIQGVLETQYFGPGTRLLVL.

DNA of the CDR3: TGTGCCAGCAGCCCCCGGACTAGCGAGGACAATGAGCAGTTCTTC. Its translation: CASSPRTSEDNEQFF. The rearrangement links TRBV9 to TRBJ2-1, with 9 bases lining up with TRBD2. This CDR3 is 15 amino acids long. The V gene end was trimmed by 4 bases and the J gene end by 5 bases; junction bases not matched to a gene: 7. The germline gives CDR1 SGDLS, CDR2 YYNGEE.